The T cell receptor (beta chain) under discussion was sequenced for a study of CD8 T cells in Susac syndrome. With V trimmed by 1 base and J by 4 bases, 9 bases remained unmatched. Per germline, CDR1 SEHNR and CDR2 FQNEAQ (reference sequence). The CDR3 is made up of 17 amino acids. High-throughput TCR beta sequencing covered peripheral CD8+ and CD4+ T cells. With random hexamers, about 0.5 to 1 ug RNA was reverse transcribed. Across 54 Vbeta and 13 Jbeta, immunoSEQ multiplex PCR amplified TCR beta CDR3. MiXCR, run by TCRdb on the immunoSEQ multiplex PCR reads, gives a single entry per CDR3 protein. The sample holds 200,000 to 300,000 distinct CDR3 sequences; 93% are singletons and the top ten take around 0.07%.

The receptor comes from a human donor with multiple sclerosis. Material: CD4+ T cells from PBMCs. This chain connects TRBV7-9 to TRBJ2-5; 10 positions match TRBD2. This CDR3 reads CASSLVGAGGTSETQYF. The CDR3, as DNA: TGTGCCAGCAGCTTAGTAGGAGCGGGAGGGACTTCAGAGACCCAGTACTTC. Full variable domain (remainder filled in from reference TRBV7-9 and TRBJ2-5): DTGVSQNPRHKITKRGQNVTFRCDPISEHNRLYWYRQTLGQGPEFLTYFQNEAQLEKSRLLSDRFSAERPKGSFSTLEIQRTEQGDSAMYLCASSLVGAGGTSETQYFGPGTRLLVL.